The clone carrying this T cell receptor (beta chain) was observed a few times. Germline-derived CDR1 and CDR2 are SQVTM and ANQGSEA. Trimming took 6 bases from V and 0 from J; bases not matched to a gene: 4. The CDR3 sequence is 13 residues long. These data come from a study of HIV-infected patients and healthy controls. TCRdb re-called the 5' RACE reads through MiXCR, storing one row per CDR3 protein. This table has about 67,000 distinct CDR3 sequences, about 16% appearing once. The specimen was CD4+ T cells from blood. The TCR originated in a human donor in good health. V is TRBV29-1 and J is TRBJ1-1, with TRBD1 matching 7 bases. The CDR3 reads CSVETGLNTEAFF. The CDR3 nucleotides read TGCAGCGTCGAGACAGGGCTGAACACTGAAGCTTTCTTT. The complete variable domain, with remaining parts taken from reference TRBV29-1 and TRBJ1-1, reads SAVISQKPSRDICQRGTSLTIQCQVDSQVTMMFWYRQQPGQSLTLIATANQGSEATYESGFVIDKFPISRPNLTFSTLTVSNMSPEDSSIYLCSVETGLNTEAFFGQGTRLTVV.